This is a list of T cell receptor beta chains from one sample in a study of shared clonotypes between healthy human individuals. TCRdb's table, derived via immunoSEQ multiplex PCR, lists solely in-frame clones and lacks some. The sample yields about 460,000 clones, around 77% seen once. Sample: PBMCs. These receptor sequences come from a woman aged 40-49 years in good health. Some clones in this sample may be carry-over from other donors' samples. CDR3s include the opening cysteine and the closing phenylalanine or tryptophan. A D gene is named only where the DNA matches it firmly. Only some rows state a clone size, as once, few, many or a class for expanded clones.

j_call	cdr3_length	v_call	clone_size	d_call	cdr3_aa	cdr3_nt
TRBJ2-1	15	TRBV5-1	.	TRBD2	CASSPREGSYNEQFF	TGCGCCAGCAGCCCCCGGGAGGGCTCCTACAATGAGCAGTTCTTC
TRBJ2-7	13	TRBV2	.	.	CASSDPGRLVQYF	TGTGCCAGCAGTGATCCCGGGAGATTGGTGCAGTACTTC
TRBJ1-4	15	TRBV18	.	.	CASSPYAGVNEKLFF	TGTGCCAGCTCACCGTATGCAGGGGTGAATGAAAAACTGTTTTTT
TRBJ2-5	18	TRBV2	once	TRBD1	CASTTGGITPRSQETQYF	TGTGCCAGCACCACAGGGGGGATAACCCCCAGATCCCAAGAGACCCAGTACTTC
TRBJ2-7	14	TRBV7-2	.	TRBD1	CASSSTGGSYEQYF	TGTGCCAGCAGCTCGACAGGGGGGTCCTACGAGCAGTACTTC
TRBJ2-3	15	TRBV5-4	.	TRBD1	CASSFGTGGTDTQYF	TGTGCCAGCAGCTTCGGGACAGGGGGAACAGATACGCAGTATTTT
TRBJ2-7	15	TRBV4-3	.	TRBD1	CASSRDRASSYEQYF	TGCGCCAGCAGCCGTGACAGGGCGAGCTCCTACGAGCAGTACTTC
TRBJ2-1	17	TRBV9	.	TRBD2	CASSVRLLAGGPNEQFF	TGTGCCAGCAGCGTTAGGCTACTAGCGGGAGGCCCCAATGAGCAGTTCTTC
TRBJ1-1	11	TRBV20-1	.	.	CSAIENTEAFF	TGCAGTGCTATAGAGAACACTGAAGCTTTCTTT
TRBJ2-7	13	TRBV5-1	.	TRBD2	CASSLGEGYEQYF	TGCGCCAGCAGCTTGGGGGAGGGATACGAGCAGTACTTC
TRBJ2-3	14	TRBV9	.	.	CASSVDPTTDTQYF	TGTGCCAGCAGCGTAGACCCAACGACAGATACGCAGTATTTT
TRBJ2-7	13	TRBV7-8	few	.	CASSLGRSYEQYF	TGTGCCAGCAGCTTAGGGAGAAGCTACGAGCAGTACTTC
TRBJ1-2	14	TRBV5-4	many	.	CASSLFVGGYGYTF	TGTGCCAGCAGCTTGTTCGTGGGAGGCTATGGCTACACCTTC
TRBJ2-7	14	TRBV6-6	many	TRBD1	CASRSDRGPYEQYF	TGTGCCAGCAGATCCGACAGGGGGCCCTACGAGCAGTACTTC
TRBJ2-7	14	TRBV7-6	.	.	CASSLAGIPYEQYF	TGTGCCAGCAGCTTAGCGGGGATTCCCTACGAGCAGTACTTC
TRBJ2-7	17	TRBV6-1	once	TRBD2	CASSETSGSLTSYEQYF	TGTGCCAGCAGTGAGACTAGCGGGAGCCTTACTTCCTACGAGCAGTACTTC
TRBJ1-2	15	TRBV5-1	.	.	CASSPDPSSGYGYTF	TGCGCCAGCAGCCCAGATCCTTCGAGCGGCTATGGCTACACCTTC
TRBJ2-1	13	TRBV7-9	once	TRBD2	CASTLAGGNEQFF	TGTGCCAGCACCTTAGCGGGTGGCAATGAGCAGTTCTTC
TRBJ2-3	16	TRBV10-2	.	TRBD2	CASREGLAGDTDTQYF	TGCGCCAGCAGGGAGGGACTAGCGGGCGACACAGATACGCAGTATTTT
TRBJ2-1	14	TRBV2	.	TRBD1	CASQTRDSNNEQFF	TGTGCCAGCCAAACTCGGGACAGCAACAATGAGCAGTTCTTC
TRBJ2-5	14	TRBV4-3	.	.	CASSTQAGVETQYF	TGCGCCAGCAGCACACAAGCGGGCGTAGAAACCCAGTACTTC
TRBJ1-1	12	TRBV10-3	.	.	CAIRAANTEAFF	TGTGCCATCAGGGCAGCTAACACTGAAGCTTTCTTT
TRBJ2-1	12	TRBV7-9	.	.	CASSFDANEQFF	TGTGCCAGCAGCTTCGACGCCAATGAGCAGTTCTTC
TRBJ1-2	13	TRBV19	.	.	CASSFLTGDGYTF	TGTGCCAGTAGTTTCCTGACAGGCGATGGCTACACCTTC
TRBJ2-2	13	TRBV28	.	.	CASSLSEPGELFF	TGTGCCAGCAGTTTATCGGAGCCCGGGGAGCTGTTTTTT
TRBJ2-5	13	TRBV27	.	.	CASSGTPRGTQYF	TGTGCCAGCTCCGGGACTCCCAGGGGCACCCAGTACTTC
TRBJ1-1	11	TRBV2	.	.	CASSVSAEAFF	TGTGCCAGCAGTGTGAGTGCTGAAGCTTTCTTT
TRBJ2-3	16	TRBV7-3	.	.	CASSPPGATSTDTQYF	TGTGCCAGCAGCCCCCCCGGGGCGACTAGCACAGATACGCAGTATTTT
TRBJ2-1	23	TRBV28	once	TRBD1	CASSLFVLIARGGYPPTRSEQFF	TGTGCCAGCAGTTTATTCGTACTTATTGCGAGAGGGGGCTATCCCCCTACGCGCAGTGAGCAGTTCTTC
TRBJ1-5	13	TRBV19	.	.	CASSGGADQPQHF	TGTGCCAGTAGTGGGGGGGCCGATCAGCCCCAGCATTTT
TRBJ2-7	15	TRBV4-1	.	.	CASGPEGAATYEQYF	TGCGCCAGCGGCCCAGAGGGAGCGGCGACCTACGAGCAGTACTTC
TRBJ2-1	13	TRBV25-1	.	TRBD1	CASSTGQGYEQFF	TGTGCCAGCAGCACCGGACAGGGGTATGAGCAGTTCTTC
TRBJ2-2	14	TRBV27	once	.	CASSLFPSAGELFF	TGTGCCAGCAGTTTATTTCCTAGCGCCGGGGAGCTGTTTTTT
TRBJ1-4	16	TRBV28	.	TRBD1	CASSLPQGAISEKLFF	TGTGCCAGCAGTTTGCCGCAGGGGGCGATTTCTGAAAAACTGTTTTTT
TRBJ1-2	14	TRBV11-2	.	TRBD1	CASSSGTGGIGYTF	TGTGCCAGCAGCTCCGGGACAGGGGGTATTGGCTACACCTTC
TRBJ1-6	13	TRBV7-7	.	.	CASSLKYNSPLHF	TGTGCCAGCAGCTTGAAGTATAATTCACCCCTCCACTTT
TRBJ1-2	11	TRBV20-1	.	.	CSAMQGVGYTF	TGCAGTGCTATGCAGGGTGTTGGCTACACCTTC
TRBJ2-1	15	TRBV2	.	.	CASSEWGGRNNEQFF	TGTGCCAGCAGTGAATGGGGTGGCAGAAACAATGAGCAGTTCTTC
TRBJ2-7	15	TRBV4-1	.	.	CASSQGNSPSYEQYF	TGCGCCAGCAGCCAAGGTAACAGCCCCTCCTACGAGCAGTACTTC
TRBJ2-7	14	TRBV28	.	TRBD2	CASRNQRELGEQYF	TGTGCCAGCAGGAACCAGCGGGAGCTGGGCGAGCAGTACTTC
TRBJ2-1	13	TRBV6-5	.	.	CASSWNSVMRQFF	TGTGCCAGCAGTTGGAATAGCGTTATGAGGCAGTTCTTC
TRBJ2-1	17	TRBV7-9	.	TRBD2	CASSLALRWGGINEQFF	TGTGCCAGCAGCTTAGCGCTTAGGTGGGGAGGGATAAATGAGCAGTTCTTC
TRBJ1-2	17	TRBV18	once	TRBD1	CASSPGQGIPYGYGYTF	TGTGCCAGCTCACCCGGACAGGGGATCCCCTATGGCTATGGCTACACCTTC
TRBJ2-1	17	TRBV5-1	.	.	CASSSPPWATSGNEQFF	TGCGCCAGCAGCTCCCCCCCTTGGGCCACATCGGGCAATGAGCAGTTCTTC
TRBJ2-3	16	TRBV5-1	.	TRBD1	CASSPGRGGRTDTQYF	TGCGCCAGCAGCCCGGGAAGAGGGGGCCGCACAGATACGCAGTATTTT
TRBJ1-5	18	TRBV4-2	few	.	CASSQDLGSLTTFQPQHF	TGTGCCAGCAGCCAAGATCTAGGTTCCCTCACCACATTCCAGCCCCAGCATTTT
TRBJ2-7	14	TRBV30	.	.	CAWSVQFPLYEQYF	TGTGCCTGGAGTGTACAATTTCCGCTTTACGAGCAGTACTTC
TRBJ2-7	14	TRBV5-1	few	TRBD2	CASGIAGDSYEQYF	TGCGCCAGCGGTATAGCGGGAGACTCCTACGAGCAGTACTTC
TRBJ2-2	16	TRBV7-9	.	TRBD1	CASSQTWTGGSGELFF	TGTGCCAGCAGCCAAACCTGGACAGGGGGCAGCGGGGAGCTGTTTTTT
TRBJ1-2	16	TRBV15	.	.	CATSKRLSDSNYGYTF	TGTGCCACCAGCAAACGGTTAAGCGACTCTAACTATGGCTACACCTTC
TRBJ2-1	16	TRBV7-2	.	.	CASSLGGSGNYNEQFF	TGTGCCAGCAGCTTAGGAGGGAGTGGGAACTACAATGAGCAGTTCTTC
TRBJ2-3	15	TRBV9	.	.	CASSVDGLRFDTQYF	TGTGCCAGCAGCGTAGACGGACTCCGGTTCGATACGCAGTATTTT
TRBJ2-5	14	TRBV7-2	.	TRBD2	CASTPPGGQETQYF	TGTGCCAGCACCCCCCCGGGGGGACAAGAGACCCAGTACTTC
TRBJ2-3	15	TRBV19	.	.	CASSIGRGSTDTQYF	TGTGCCAGTAGTATTGGGAGAGGAAGCACAGATACGCAGTATTTT
TRBJ2-6	16	TRBV30	once	.	CAWSVTGFSGADVPTF	TGTGCCTGGAGTGTTACGGGGTTCTCTGGGGCCGACGTCCCGACTTTC